This T cell receptor (beta chain) appears in the sequencing data of a study of cytomegalovirus exposure and HLA in healthy donors. General observations from the study: Earlier analysis yielded a pattern in which most TCR beta V segments were productive about 90% or about 30% of the time.

PCR employed 60 Vbeta and 13 Jbeta primers. Original analysis: In a later analysis, the count reached 80 million or so unique TCR beta chains, with about 11 million shared. Method: immunoSEQ multiplex PCR; TCRdb's copy keeps in-frame clones and lacks some. For V, J and clone size, that table is used; D and trimming come from the DNA. The sample has 100,000 to 150,000 clones; around three quarters are singletons. As regards this clone: Its antigen remains unknown.

The clonotype comes from a woman between 40 and 55 years old in good health and CMV-seropositive. Sequenced material: PBMCs.

The CDR3 here is CASSMAGRRVHGYTF. The CDR3 coding sequence is TGTGCCAGTAGTATGGCAGGGAGGAGGGTGCATGGCTACACCTTC. The chain links TRBV19 to TRBJ1-2; the D gene is possibly TRBD1 (5 bases). Looked up from germline, CDR1 is LNHDA and CDR2 is SQIVND (reference sequence). The CDR3 loop spans 15 amino acids. Between the trimmed V and J ends, which lost 3 bases and 6 bases, there was a span of 17 bases.